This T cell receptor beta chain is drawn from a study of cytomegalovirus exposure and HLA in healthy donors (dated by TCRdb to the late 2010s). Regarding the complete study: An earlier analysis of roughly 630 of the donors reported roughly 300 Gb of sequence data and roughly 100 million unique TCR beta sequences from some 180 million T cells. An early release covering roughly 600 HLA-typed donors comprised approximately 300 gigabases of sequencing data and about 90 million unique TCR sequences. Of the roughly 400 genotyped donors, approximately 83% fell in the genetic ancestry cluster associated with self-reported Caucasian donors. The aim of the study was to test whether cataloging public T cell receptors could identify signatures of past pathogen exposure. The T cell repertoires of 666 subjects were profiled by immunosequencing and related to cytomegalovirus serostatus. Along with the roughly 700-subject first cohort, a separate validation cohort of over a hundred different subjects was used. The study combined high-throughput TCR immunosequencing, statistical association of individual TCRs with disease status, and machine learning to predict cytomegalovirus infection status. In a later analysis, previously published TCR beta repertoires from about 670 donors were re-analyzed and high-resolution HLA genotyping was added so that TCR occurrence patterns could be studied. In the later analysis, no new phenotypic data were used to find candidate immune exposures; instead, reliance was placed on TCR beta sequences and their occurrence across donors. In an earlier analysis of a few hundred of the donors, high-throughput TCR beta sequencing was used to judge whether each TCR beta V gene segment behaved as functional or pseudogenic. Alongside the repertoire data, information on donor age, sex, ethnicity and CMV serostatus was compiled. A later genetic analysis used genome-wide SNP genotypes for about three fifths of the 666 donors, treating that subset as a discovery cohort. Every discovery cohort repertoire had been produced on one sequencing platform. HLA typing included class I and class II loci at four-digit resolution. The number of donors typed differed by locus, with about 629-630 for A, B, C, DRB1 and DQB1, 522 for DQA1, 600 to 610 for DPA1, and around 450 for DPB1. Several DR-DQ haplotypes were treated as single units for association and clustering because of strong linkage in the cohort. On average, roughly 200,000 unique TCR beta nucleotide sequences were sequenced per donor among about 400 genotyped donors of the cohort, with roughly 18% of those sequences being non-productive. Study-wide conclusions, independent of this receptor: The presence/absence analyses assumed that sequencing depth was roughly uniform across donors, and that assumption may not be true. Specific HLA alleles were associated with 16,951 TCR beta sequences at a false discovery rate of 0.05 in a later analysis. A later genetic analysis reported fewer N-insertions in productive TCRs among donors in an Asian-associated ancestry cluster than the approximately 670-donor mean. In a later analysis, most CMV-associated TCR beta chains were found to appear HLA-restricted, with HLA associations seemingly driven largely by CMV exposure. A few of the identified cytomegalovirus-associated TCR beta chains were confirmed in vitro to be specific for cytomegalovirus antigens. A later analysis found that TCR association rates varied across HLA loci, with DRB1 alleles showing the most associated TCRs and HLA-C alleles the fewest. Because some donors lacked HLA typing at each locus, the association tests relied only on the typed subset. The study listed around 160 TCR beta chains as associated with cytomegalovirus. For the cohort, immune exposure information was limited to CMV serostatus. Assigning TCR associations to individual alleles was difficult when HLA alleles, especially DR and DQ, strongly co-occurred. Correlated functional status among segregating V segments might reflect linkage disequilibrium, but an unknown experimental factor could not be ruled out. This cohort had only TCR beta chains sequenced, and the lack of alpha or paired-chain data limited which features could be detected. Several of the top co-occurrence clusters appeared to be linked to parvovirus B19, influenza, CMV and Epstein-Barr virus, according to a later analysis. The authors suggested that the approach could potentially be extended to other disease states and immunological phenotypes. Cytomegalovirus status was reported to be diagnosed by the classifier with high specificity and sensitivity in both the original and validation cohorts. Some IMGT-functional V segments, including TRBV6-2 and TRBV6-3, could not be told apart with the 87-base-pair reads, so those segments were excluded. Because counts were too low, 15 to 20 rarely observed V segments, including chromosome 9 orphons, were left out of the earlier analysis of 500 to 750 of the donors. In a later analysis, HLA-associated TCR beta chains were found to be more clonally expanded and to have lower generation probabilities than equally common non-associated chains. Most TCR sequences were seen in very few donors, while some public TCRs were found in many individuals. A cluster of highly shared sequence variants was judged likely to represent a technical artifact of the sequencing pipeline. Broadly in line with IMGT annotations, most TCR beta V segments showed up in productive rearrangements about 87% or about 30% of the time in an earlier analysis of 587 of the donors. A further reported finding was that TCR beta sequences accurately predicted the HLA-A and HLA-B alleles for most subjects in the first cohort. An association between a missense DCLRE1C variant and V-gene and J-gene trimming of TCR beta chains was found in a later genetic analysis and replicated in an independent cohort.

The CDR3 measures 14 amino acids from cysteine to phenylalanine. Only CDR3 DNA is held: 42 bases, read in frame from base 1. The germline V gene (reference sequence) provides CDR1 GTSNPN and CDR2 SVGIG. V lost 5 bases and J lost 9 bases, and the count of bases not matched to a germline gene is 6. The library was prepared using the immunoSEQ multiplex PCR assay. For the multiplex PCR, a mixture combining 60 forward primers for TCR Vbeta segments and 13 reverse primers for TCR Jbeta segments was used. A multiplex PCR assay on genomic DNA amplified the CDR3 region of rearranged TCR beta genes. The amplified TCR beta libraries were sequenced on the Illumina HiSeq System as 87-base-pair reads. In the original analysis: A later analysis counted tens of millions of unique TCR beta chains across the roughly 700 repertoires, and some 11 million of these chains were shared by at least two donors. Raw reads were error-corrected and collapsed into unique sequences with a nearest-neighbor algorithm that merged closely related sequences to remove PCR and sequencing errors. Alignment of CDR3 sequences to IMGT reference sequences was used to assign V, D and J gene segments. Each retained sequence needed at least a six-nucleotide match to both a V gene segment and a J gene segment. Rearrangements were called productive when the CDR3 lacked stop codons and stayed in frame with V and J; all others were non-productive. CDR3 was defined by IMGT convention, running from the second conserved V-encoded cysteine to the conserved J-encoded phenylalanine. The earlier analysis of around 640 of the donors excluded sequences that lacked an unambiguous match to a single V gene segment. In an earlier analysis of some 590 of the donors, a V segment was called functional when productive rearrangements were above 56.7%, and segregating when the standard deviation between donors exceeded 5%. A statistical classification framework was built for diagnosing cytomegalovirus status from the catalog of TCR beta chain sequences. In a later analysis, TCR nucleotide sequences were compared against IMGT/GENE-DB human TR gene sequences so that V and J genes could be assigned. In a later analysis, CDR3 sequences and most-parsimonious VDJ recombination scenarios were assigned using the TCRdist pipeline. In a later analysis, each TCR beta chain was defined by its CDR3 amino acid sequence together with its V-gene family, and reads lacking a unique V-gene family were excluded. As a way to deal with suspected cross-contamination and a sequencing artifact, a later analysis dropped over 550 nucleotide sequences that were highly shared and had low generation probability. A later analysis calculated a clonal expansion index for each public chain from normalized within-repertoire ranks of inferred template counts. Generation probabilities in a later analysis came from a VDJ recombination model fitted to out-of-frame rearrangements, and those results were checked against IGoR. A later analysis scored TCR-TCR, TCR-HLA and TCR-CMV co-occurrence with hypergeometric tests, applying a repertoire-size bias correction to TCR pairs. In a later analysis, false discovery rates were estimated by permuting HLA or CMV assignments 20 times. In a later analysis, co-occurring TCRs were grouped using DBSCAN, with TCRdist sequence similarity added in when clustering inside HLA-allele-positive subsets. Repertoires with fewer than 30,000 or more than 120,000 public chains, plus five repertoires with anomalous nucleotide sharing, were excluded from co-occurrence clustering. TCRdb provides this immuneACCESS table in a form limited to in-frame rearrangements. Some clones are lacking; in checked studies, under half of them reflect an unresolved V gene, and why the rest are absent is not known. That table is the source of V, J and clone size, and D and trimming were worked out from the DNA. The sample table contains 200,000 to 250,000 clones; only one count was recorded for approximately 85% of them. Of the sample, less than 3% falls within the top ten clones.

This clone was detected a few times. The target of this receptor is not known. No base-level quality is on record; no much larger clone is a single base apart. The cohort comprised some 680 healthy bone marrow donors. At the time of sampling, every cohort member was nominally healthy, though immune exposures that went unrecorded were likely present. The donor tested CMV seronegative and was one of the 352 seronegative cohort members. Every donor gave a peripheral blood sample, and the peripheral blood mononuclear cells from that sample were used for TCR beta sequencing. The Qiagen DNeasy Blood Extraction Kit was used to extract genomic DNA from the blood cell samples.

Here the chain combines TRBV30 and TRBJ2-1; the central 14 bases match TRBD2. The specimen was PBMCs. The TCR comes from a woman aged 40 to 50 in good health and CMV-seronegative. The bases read TGTGCCTGGGGACTAGCGGGAGGCCGGGGTGAGCAGTTCTTC. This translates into CAWGLAGGRGEQFF. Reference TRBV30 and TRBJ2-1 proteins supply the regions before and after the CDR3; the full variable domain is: SQTIHQWPATLVQPVGSPLSLECTVEGTSNPNLYWYRQAAGRGLQLLFYSVGIGQISSEVPQNLSASRPQDRQFILSSKKLLLSDSGFYLCAWGLAGGRGEQFFGPGTRLTVL.